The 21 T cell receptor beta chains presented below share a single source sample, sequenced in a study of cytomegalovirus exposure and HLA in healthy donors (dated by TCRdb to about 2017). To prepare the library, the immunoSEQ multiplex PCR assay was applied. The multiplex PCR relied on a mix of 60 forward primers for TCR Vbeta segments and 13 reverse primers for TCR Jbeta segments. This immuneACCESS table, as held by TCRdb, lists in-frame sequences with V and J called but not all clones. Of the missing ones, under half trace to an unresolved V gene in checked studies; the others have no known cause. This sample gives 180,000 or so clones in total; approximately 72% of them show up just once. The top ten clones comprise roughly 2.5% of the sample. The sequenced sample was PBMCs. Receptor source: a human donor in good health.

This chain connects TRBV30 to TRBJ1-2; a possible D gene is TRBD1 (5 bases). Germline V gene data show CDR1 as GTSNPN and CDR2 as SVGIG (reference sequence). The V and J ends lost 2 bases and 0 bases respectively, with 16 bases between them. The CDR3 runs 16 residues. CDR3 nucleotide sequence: TGTGCCTGGAGTAGGTTAGGGGCCAGCTCTAACTATGGCTACACCTTC. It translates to CAWSRLGASSNYGYTF. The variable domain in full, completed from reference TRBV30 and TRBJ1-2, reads SQTIHQWPATLVQPVGSPLSLECTVEGTSNPNLYWYRQAAGRGLQLLFYSVGIGQISSEVPQNLSASRPQDRQFILSSKKLLLSDSGFYLCAWSRLGASSNYGYTFGSGTRLTVV.

Here the CDR3 DNA reads TGTGCCAGTAGTTCTCAATTCTTGGAAGGCCAGCCATGGGAGGAGCAGTACTTC. Translated: CASSSQFLEGQPWEEQYF. The chain uses TRBV19 and TRBJ2-7, with D perhaps TRBD2 (5 bases). The germline gives CDR1 LNHDA, CDR2 SQIVND (reference sequence). V lost 5 bases and J lost 7, with 30 bases in between. The CDR3 sequence is 18 residues long.

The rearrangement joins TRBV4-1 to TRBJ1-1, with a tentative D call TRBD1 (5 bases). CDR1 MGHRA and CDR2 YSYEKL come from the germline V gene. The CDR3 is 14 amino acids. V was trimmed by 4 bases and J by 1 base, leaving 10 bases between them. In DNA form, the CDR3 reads TGCGCCAGCAGCCTCTACGACAGGAACACTGAAGCTTTCTTT. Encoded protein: CASSLYDRNTEAFF.

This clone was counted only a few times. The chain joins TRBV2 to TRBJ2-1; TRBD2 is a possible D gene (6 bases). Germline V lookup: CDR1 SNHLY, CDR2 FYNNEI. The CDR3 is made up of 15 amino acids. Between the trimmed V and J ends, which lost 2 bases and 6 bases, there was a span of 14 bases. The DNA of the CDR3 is TGTGCCAGCAGTGAAAGGGCGGGGCCCGCCAATGAGCAGTTCTTC. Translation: CASSERAGPANEQFF.

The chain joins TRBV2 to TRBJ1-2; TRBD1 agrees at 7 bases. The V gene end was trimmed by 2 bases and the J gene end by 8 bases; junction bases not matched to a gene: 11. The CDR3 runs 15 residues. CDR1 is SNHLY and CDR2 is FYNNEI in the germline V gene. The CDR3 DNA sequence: TGTGCCAGCAGTGAACAGACAGGGCGGCTGTTCGGCTACACCTTC. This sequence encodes CASSEQTGRLFGYTF. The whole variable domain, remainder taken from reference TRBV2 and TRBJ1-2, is EPEVTQTPSHQVTQMGQEVILRCVPISNHLYFYWYRQILGQKVEFLVSFYNNEISEKSEIFDDQFSVERPDGSNFTLKIRSTKLEDSAMYFCASSEQTGRLFGYTFGSGTRLTVV.

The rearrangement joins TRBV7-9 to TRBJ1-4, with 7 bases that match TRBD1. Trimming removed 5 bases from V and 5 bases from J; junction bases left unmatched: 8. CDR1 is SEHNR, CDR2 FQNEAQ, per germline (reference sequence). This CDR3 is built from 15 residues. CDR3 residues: CASSPPGQLNEKLFF. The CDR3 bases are TGTGCCAGCAGCCCCCCGGGACAGTTGAATGAAAAACTGTTTTTT.

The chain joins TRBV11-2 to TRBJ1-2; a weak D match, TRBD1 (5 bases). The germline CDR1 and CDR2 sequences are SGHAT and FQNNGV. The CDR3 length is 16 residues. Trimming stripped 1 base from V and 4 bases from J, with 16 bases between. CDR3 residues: CASSLVPGHSFYGYTF. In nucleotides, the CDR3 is TGTGCCAGCAGCTTAGTGCCAGGGCATTCCTTCTATGGCTACACCTTC.

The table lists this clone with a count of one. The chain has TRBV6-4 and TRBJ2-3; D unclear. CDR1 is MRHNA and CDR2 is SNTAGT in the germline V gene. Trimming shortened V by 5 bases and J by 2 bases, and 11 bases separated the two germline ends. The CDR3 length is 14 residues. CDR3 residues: CASSLEKDTDTQYF. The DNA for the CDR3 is TGTGCCAGCAGTCTAGAAAAAGACACAGATACGCAGTATTTT.

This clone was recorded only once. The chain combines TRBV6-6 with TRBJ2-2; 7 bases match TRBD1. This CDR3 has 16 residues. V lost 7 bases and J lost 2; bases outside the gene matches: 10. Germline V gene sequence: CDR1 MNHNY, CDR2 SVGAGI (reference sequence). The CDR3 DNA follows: TGTGCCAGCAAGAGAGAAAGGGACAGTAACACCGGGGAGCTGTTTTTT. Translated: CASKRERDSNTGELFF.

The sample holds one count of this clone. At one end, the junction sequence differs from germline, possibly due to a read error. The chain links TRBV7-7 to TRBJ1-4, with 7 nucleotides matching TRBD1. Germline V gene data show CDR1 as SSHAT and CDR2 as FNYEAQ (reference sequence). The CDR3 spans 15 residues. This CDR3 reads CASSPRTGFNEKLFF. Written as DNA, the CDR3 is TGTGCTAGCAGCCCTCGGACAGGTTTTAATGAAAAACTGTTTTTT.

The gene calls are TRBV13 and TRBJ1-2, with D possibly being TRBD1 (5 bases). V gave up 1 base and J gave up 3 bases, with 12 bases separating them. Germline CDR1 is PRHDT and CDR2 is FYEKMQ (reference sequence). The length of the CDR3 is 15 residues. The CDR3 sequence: CASSLEAQGDYGYTF. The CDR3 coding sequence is TGTGCCAGCAGCTTAGAAGCCCAGGGTGACTATGGCTACACCTTC.

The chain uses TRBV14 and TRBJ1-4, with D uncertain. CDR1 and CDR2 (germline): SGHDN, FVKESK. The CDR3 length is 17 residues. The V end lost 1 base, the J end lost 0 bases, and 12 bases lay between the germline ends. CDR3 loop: CASSQGRRPATNEKLFF. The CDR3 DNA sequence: TGTGCCAGCAGCCAAGGTCGGAGACCTGCAACTAATGAAAAACTGTTTTTT. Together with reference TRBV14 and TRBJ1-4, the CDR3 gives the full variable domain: EAGVTQFPSHSVIEKGQTVTLRCDPISGHDNLYWYRRVMGKEIKFLLHFVKESKQDESGMPNNRFLAERTGGTYSTLKVQPAELEDSGVYFCASSQGRRPATNEKLFFGSGTQLSVL.

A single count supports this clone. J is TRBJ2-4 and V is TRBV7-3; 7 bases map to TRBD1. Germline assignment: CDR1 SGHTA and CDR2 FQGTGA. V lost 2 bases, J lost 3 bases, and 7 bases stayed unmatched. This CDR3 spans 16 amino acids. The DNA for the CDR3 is TGTGCCAGCAGCTTAGGGGCAGGGGGTAGCAAAAACATTCAGTACTTC. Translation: CASSLGAGGSKNIQYF.

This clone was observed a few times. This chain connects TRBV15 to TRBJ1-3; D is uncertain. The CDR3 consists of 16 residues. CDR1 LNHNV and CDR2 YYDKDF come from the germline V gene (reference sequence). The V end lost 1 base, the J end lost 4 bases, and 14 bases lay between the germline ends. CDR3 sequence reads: CATSRVREAAGNTIYF. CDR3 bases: TGTGCCACCAGCAGAGTTAGAGAAGCGGCGGGAAACACCATATATTTT.

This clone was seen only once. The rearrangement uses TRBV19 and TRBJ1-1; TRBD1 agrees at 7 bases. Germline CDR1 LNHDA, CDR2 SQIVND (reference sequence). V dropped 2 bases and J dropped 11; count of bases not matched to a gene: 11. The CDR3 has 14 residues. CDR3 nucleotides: TGTGCCAGTAGTATATTGGGAGAGGGGGCGAGGGCTTTCTTT. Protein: CASSILGEGARAFF.

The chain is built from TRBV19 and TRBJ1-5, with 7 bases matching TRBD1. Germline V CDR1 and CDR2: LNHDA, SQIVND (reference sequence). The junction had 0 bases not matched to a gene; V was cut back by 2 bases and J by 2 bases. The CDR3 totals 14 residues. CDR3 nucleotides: TGTGCCAGTAGTATAACAGGGGGCAATCAGCCCCAGCATTTT. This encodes CASSITGGNQPQHF.

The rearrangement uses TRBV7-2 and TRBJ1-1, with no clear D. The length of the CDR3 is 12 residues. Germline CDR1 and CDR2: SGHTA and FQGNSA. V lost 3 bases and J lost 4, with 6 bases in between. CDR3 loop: CASSFPLTEAFF. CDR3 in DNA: TGTGCCAGCAGCTTTCCCCTCACTGAAGCTTTCTTT.

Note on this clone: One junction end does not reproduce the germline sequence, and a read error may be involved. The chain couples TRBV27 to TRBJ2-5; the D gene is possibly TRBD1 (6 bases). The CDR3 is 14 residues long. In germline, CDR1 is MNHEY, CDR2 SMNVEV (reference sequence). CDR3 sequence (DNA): TGTGCCAGCAGTCGCGGACAGTTCCAAGGGGCGGTGAACTTC. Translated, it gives CASSRGQFQGAVNF.

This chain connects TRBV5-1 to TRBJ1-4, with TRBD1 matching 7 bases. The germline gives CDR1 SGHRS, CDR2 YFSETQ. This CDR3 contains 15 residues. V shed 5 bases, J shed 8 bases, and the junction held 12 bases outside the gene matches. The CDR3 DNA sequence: TGCGCCAGCAGTATAAGACAGGGAAGAGGGGAAAAACTGTTTTTT. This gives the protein CASSIRQGRGEKLFF.

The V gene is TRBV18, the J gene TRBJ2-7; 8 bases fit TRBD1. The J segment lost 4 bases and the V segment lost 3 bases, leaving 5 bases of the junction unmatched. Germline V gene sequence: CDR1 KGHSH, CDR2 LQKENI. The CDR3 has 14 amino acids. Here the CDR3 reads CASSPVQGGYEQYF. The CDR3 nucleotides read TGTGCCAGCTCACCGGTACAGGGGGGTTACGAGCAGTACTTC.

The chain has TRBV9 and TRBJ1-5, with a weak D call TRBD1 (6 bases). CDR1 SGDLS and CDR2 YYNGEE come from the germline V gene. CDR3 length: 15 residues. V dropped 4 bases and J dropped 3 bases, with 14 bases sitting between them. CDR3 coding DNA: TGTGCCAGCAGCTTCAGGGGAGATATCAATCAGCCCCAGCATTTT. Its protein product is CASSFRGDINQPQHF.